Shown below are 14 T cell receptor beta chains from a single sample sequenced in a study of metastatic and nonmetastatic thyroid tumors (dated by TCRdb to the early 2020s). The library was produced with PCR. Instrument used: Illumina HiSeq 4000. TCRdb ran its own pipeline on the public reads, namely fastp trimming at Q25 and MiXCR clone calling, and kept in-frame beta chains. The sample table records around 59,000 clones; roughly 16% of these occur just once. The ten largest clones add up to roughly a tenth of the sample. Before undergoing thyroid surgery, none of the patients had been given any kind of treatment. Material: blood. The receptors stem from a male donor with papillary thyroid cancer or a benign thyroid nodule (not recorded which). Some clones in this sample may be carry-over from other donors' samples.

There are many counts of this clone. DNA of the CDR3: TGTGCCAGCAGTTACTCGAGTCTTACGACCCAGCATTTT. This gives the protein CASSYSSLTTQHF. The gene calls are TRBV6-5 and TRBJ1-5; D unresolved. Germline-derived CDR1 and CDR2 are MNHEY and SVGAGI. The CDR3 contains 13 residues. Trimming shortened V by 0 bases and J by 11 bases, and 11 bases separated the two germline ends.

CDR3 protein: CASSRPGLAGYEQYF. The CDR3 nucleotides read TGTGCCAGCAGTCGGCCGGGACTAGCGGGGTACGAGCAGTACTTC. The chain is built from TRBV6-1 and TRBJ2-7, with 13 bases identical to TRBD2. The V gene end was trimmed by 5 bases and the J gene end by 4 bases; junction bases not matched to a gene: 5. CDR3 length: 15 amino acids. Germline CDR1 reads MNHNS; CDR2 reads SASEGT.

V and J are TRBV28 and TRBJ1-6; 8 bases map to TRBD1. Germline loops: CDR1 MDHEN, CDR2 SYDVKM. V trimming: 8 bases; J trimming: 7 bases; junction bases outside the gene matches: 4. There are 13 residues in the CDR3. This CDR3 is CASRTGSNSPLHF. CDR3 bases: TGTGCCAGCCGGACAGGGTCGAATTCACCCCTCCACTTT.

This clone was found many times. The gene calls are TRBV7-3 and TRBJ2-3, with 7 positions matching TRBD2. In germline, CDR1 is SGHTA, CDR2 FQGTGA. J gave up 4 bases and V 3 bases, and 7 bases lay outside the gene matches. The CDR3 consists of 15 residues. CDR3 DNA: TGTGCCAGCAGCTTGGGGGGAGGGAGCGCAGATACGCAGTATTTT. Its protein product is CASSLGGGSADTQYF.

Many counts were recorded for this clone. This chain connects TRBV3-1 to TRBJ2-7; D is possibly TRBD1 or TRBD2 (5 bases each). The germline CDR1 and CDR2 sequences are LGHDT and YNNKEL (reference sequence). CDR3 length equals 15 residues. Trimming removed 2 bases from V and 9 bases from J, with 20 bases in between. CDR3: CASSQTESGRLGQYF. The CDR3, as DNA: TGTGCCAGCAGCCAAACGGAATCGGGGCGCCTAGGGCAGTACTTC.

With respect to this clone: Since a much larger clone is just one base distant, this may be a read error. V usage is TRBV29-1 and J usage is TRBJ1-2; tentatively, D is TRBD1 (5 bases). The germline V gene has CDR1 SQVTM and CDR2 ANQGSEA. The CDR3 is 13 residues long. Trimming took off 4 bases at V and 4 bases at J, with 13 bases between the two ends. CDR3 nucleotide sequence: TGCAGCGTTGCGCGGGGCACAACCTATGGCTACACCTTC. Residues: CSVARGTTYGYTF.

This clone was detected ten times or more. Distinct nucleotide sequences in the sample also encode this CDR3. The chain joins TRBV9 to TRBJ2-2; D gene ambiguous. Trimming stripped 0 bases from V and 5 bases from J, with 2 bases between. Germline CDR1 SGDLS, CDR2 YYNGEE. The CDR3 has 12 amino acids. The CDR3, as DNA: TGTGCCAGCAGCGTAGGTACCGGGGAGCTGTTTTTT. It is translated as CASSVGTGELFF.

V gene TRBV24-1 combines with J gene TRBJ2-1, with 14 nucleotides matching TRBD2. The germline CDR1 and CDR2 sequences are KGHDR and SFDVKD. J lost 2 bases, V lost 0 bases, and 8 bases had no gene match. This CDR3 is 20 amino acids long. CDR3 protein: CATSDLVTSGRASPYNEQFF. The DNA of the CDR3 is TGTGCCACCAGTGATTTGGTGACTAGCGGGAGGGCCAGCCCCTACAATGAGCAGTTCTTC.

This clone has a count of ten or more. CDR3 loop: CATAGGGEGQIIYEQYV. CDR3 DNA sequence: TGTGCCACAGCCGGAGGAGGGGAGGGCCAGATTATCTACGAGCAGTACGTC. The V gene is TRBV15, the J gene TRBJ2-7; 7 bases fit TRBD2. The CDR3 sequence is 17 residues long. Germline loops: CDR1 LNHNV, CDR2 YYDKDF (reference sequence). V lost 9 bases to trimming and J lost 3 bases; unmatched junction nucleotides: 20.

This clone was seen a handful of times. For the CDR3, the DNA is TGTGCCAGCAGCTTAGCGGTAAGCCCGGAGGGCAATCAGCCCCAGCATTTT. Its translation is CASSLAVSPEGNQPQHF. The chain joins TRBV7-8 to TRBJ1-5; no firm D call. Between the trimmed V and J ends, which lost 0 bases and 2 bases, there was a span of 14 bases. This CDR3 spans 17 amino acids. The germline V gene encodes CDR1 SGHVS and CDR2 FQNEAQ.

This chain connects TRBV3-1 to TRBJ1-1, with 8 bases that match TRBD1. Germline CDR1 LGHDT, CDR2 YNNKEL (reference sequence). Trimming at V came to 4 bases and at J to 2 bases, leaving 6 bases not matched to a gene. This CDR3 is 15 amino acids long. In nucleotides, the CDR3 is TGTGCCAGCAGCCCTAGGGACAGGAGAAACACTGAAGCTTTCTTT. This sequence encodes CASSPRDRRNTEAFF. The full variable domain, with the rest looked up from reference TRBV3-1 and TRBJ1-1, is DTAVSQTPKYLVTQMGNDKSIKCEQNLGHDTMYWYKQDSKKFLKIMFSYNNKELIINETVPNRFSPKSPDKAHLNLHINSLELGDSAVYFCASSPRDRRNTEAFFGQGTRLTVV.

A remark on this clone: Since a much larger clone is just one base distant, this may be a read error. CDR3 DNA: TGCAGTTCTAAGGTCAGGGCGTCAGGGGAGCTGTTTTTT. Translating gives CSSKVRASGELFF. This sequence joins TRBV20-1 and TRBJ2-2; weak D call: TRBD1 (5 bases). The CDR3 is 13 residues long. V shed 8 bases and J shed 8 bases, with 18 bases lying between them. CDR1 DFQATT and CDR2 SNEGSKA come from the germline V gene (reference sequence).

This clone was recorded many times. The CDR3 DNA reads TGCGCCAGCAGCTTGGGTTCCGCGGGAGCCACAGATACGCAGTATTTT. Residues: CASSLGSAGATDTQYF. V and J are TRBV5-1 and TRBJ2-3; 7 bases match TRBD2. Looked up from germline, CDR1 is SGHRS and CDR2 is YFSETQ. V dropped 0 bases and J dropped 2; count of bases not matched to a gene: 6. The CDR3 covers 16 residues.

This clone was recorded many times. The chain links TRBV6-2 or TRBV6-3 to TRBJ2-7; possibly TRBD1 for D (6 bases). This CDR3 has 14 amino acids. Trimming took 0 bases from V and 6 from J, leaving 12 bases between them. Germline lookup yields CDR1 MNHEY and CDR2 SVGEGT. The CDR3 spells CASSYSVTGGEQYV. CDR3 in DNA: TGTGCCAGCAGTTACTCGGTGACAGGCGGCGAGCAGTACGTC.